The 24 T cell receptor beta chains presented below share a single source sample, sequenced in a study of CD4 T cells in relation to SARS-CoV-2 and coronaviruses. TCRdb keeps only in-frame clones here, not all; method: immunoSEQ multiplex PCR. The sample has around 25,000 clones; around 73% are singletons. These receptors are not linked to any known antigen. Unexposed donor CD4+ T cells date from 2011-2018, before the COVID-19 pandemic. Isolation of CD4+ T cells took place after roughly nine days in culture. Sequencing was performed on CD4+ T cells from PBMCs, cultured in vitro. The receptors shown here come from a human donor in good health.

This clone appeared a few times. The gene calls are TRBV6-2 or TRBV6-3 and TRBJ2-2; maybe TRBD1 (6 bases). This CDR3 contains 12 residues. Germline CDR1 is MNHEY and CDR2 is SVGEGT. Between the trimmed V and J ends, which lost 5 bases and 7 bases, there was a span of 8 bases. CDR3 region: CASSRTVGELFF. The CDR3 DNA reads TGTGCCAGCAGTAGGACAGTCGGGGAGCTGTTTTTT.

The CDR3, as DNA: TGTGCCAGCAGCCCCGGGGTCGGGGGCTTGGAGGGCTACACCTTC. As protein: CASSPGVGGLEGYTF. The chain carries TRBV5-4 and TRBJ1-2, with D possibly matching TRBD1 (6 bases). CDR3 length: 15 residues. CDR1 and CDR2 from the germline V gene are SGHNT and YYREEE (reference sequence). The ends were cut back, 4 bases at V and 8 bases at J, with 21 bases in the middle.

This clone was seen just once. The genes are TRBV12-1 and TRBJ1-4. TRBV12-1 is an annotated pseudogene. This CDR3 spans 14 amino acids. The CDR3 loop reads CASSSGGQGEKLFF. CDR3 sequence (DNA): TGTGCCAGCAGCTCGGGGGGGCAAGGTGAAAAACTGTTTTTT.

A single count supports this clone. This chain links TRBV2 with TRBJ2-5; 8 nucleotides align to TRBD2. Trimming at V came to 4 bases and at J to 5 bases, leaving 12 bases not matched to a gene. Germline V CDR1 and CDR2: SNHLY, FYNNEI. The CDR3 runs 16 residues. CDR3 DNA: TGTGCCAGCAGTGGAGAGGGCGGGGGGACCTGGGAGACCCAGTACTTC. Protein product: CASSGEGGGTWETQYF.

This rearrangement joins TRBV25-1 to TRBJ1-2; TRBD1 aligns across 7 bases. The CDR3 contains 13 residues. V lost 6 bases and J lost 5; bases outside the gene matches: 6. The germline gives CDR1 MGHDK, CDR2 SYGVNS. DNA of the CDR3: TGTGCCAGCAGGGACAGGTTAGGGTATGGCTACACCTTC. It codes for CASRDRLGYGYTF.

The CDR3 sequence: CASSSASEQYF. The CDR3 bases are TGTGCCAGCAGTTCCGCGAGTGAGCAGTACTTC. The J gene is TRBJ2-7, the V gene TRBV6-2 or TRBV6-3, with D unresolved. Germline CDR1 and CDR2: MNHEY and SVGEGT. Trimming took off 4 bases at V and 7 bases at J, with 8 bases between the two ends. The CDR3 has 11 residues.

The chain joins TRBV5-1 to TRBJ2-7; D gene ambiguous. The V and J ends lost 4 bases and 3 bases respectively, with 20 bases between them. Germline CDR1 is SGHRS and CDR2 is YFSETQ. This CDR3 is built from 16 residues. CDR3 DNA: TGCGCCAGCAGCCCTTGGCCCCGGCAGCGAGGCTACGAGCAGTACTTC. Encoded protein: CASSPWPRQRGYEQYF.

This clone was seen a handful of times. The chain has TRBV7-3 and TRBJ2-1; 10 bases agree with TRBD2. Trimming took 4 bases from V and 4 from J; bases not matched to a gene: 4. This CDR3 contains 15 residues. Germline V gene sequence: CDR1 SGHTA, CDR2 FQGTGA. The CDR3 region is CASSSLAGAYNEQFF. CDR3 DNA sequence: TGTGCCAGCAGCTCCCTAGCGGGAGCTTACAATGAGCAGTTCTTC.

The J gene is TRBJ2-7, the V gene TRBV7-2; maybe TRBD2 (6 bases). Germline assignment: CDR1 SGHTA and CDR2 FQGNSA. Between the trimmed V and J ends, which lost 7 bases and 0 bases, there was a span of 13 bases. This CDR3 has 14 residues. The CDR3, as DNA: TGTGCCAGCACCAAGGAGGGGAGCTCCTACGAGCAGTACTTC. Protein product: CASTKEGSSYEQYF.

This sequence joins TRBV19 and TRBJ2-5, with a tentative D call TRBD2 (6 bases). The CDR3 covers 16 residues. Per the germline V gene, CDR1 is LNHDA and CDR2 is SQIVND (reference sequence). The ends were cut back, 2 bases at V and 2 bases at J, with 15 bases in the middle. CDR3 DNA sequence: TGTGCCAGTAGTATATGGACGGGAGCCCCGCAAGAGACCCAGTACTTC. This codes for CASSIWTGAPQETQYF.

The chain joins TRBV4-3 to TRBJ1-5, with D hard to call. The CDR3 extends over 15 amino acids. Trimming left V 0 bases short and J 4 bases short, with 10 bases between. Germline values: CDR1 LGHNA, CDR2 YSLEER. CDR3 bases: TGCGCCAGCAGCCAAGATGGAAAAAGGAATCAGCCCCAGCATTTT. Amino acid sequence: CASSQDGKRNQPQHF.

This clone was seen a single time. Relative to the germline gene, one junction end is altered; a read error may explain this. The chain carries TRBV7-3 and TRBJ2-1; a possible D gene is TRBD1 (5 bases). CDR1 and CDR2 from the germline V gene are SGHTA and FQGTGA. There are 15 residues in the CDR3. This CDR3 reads CASSLGRASDNEQFF. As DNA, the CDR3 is TGTGCCAGCAGCTTAGGCAGGGCCTCCGACAATGAGCAGTTCTTC.

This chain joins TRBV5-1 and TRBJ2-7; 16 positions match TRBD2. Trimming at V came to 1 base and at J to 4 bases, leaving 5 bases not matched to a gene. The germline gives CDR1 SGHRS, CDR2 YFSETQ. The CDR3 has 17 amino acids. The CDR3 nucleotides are TGCGCCAGCAGCTTGAGGTCGGGACTAGCGGGAGGGTACGAGCAGTACTTC. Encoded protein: CASSLRSGLAGGYEQYF.

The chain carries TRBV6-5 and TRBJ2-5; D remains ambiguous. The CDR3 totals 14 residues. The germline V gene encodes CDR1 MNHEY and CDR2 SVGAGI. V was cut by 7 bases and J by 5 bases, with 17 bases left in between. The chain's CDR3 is CASTPRWSRETQYF. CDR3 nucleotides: TGTGCCAGCACCCCCCGTTGGAGCCGGGAGACCCAGTACTTC.

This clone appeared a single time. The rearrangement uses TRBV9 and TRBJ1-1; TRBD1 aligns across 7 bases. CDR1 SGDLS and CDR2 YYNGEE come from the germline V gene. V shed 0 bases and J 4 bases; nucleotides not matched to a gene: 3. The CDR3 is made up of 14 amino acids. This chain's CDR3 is CASSVVRGGTEAFF. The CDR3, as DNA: TGTGCCAGCAGCGTAGTCAGGGGGGGCACTGAAGCTTTCTTT.

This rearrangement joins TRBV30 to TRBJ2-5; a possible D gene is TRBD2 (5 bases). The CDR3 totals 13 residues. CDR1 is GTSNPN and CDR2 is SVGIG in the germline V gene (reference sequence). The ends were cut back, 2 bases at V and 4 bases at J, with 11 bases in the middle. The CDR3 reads CAWSFPGIETQYF. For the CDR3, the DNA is TGTGCCTGGAGTTTCCCGGGAATAGAGACCCAGTACTTC.

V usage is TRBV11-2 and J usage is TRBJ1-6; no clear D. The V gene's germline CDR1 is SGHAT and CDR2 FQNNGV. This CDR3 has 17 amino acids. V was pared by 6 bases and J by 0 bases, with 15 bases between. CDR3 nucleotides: TGTGCCAGCAGGAACCCGTACGCCAGCTCCTATAATTCACCCCTCCACTTT. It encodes CASRNPYASSYNSPLHF.

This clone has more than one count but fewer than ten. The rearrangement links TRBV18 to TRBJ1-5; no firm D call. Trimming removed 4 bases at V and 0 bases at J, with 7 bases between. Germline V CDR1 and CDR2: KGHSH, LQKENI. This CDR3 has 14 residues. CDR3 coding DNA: TGTGCCAGCTCACTGGCCGATAGCAATCAGCCCCAGCATTTT. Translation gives CASSLADSNQPQHF.

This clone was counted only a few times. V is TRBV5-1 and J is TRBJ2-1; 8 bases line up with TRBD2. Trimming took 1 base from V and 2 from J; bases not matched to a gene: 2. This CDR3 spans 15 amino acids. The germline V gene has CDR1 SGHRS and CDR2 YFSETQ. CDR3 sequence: CASSLSGSTYNEQFF. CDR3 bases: TGCGCCAGCAGCTTGAGCGGGAGTACCTACAATGAGCAGTTCTTC.

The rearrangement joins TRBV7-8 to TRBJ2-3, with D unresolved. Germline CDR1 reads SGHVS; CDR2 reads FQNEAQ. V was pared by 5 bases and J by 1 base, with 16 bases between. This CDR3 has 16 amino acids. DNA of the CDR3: TGTGCCAGCAGCCCTTGGACGGATACCCGCACAGATACGCAGTATTTT. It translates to CASSPWTDTRTDTQYF. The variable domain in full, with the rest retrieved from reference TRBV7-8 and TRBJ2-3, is GAGVSQSPRYKVAKRGQDVALRCDPISGHVSLFWYQQALGQGPEFLTYFQNEAQLDKSGLPSDRFFAERPEGSVSTLKIQRTQQEDSAVYLCASSPWTDTRTDTQYFGPGTRLTVL.

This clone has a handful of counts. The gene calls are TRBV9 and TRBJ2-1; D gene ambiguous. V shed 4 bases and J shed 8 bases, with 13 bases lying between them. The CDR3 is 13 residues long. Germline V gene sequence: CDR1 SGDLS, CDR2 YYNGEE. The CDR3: CASSLSVRDEQFF. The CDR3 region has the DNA TGTGCCAGCAGCTTAAGCGTCCGAGATGAGCAGTTCTTC.

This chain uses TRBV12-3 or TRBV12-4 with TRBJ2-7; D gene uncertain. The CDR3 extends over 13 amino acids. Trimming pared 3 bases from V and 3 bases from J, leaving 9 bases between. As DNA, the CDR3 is TGTGCCAGCAGTTTCTCAACCCACTACGAGCAGTACTTC. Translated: CASSFSTHYEQYF.

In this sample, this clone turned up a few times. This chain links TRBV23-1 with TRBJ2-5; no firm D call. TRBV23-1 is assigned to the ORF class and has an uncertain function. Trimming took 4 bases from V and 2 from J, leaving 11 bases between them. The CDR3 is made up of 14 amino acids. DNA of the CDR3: TGCGCCAGCAGTCTGGCAGTGAGGCAAGAGACCCAGTACTTC. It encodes CASSLAVRQETQYF.

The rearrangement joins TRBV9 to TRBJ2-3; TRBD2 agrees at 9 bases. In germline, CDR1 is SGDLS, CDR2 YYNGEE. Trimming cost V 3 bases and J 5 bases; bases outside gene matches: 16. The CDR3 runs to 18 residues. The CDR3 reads CASSAHPPAAGGGDTQYF. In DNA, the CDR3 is TGTGCCAGCAGCGCCCACCCCCCCGCAGCGGGAGGAGGAGATACGCAGTATTTT.